This entry lists 22 T cell receptor beta chains sequenced from one sample in a study of blood T cell repertoires in COVID-19. The table came from immunoSEQ multiplex PCR; TCRdb's copy has only in-frame clones and leaves some out. The sample holds roughly 30,000 clones, 70% to 90% seen once. The material sequenced was peripheral blood. The receptor source for this set is a human donor in a cohort sampled during active COVID-19.

Turning to this clone: The sample holds other DNA sequences that translate to the same CDR3. The chain joins TRBV30 to TRBJ1-1; 7 bases fit TRBD1. Germline CDR1 is GTSNPN and CDR2 is SVGIG (reference sequence). The CDR3 sequence is 13 residues long. Trimming at V came to 1 base and at J to 5 bases, leaving 4 bases not matched to a gene. CDR3 region: CAWSGQGRTEAFF. The CDR3 DNA reads TGTGCCTGGAGTGGACAGGGACGGACTGAAGCTTTCTTT.

The V gene is TRBV6-5, the J gene TRBJ2-2; D not certain. Germline loops: CDR1 MNHEY, CDR2 SVGAGI. Trimming cost V 0 bases and J 4 bases, with 12 bases left between them. The CDR3 runs 16 residues. The CDR3 nucleotides are TGTGCCAGCAGTTACTCGACGGGTGGCATCACCGGGGAGCTGTTTTTT. Protein product: CASSYSTGGITGELFF.

V usage is TRBV18 and J usage is TRBJ1-1; TRBD1 agrees at 7 bases. The CDR3 is 13 residues long. Per the germline V gene, CDR1 is KGHSH and CDR2 is LQKENI. With 8 bases clipped from V and 5 bases from J, the junction kept 8 bases outside the gene matches. The DNA for the CDR3 is TGTGCCAGCGCGCAGGGGGTAGGGACTGAAGCTTTCTTT. Its translation is CASAQGVGTEAFF. Using reference TRBV18 and TRBJ1-1 for the parts outside the CDR3, the full variable domain is NAGVMQNPRHLVRRRGQEARLRCSPMKGHSHVYWYRQLPEEGLKFMVYLQKENIIDESGMPKERFSAEFPKEGPSILRIQQVVRGDSAAYFCASAQGVGTEAFFGQGTRLTVV.

The chain couples TRBV7-2 to TRBJ1-6; TRBD1 agrees at 9 bases. Germline lookup yields CDR1 SGHTA and CDR2 FQGNSA. V lost 4 bases, J lost 7 bases, and 17 bases stayed unmatched. This CDR3 region has 19 residues. CDR3 loop: CASSSDRFGTGMYNSPLHF. The CDR3 DNA is TGTGCCAGCAGCTCAGACCGGTTCGGGACAGGGATGTACAATTCACCCCTCCACTTT.

The chain is built from TRBV5-1 and TRBJ2-5, with 11 bases matching TRBD2. Germline loops: CDR1 SGHRS, CDR2 YFSETQ. The length of the CDR3 is 14 residues. V shed 4 bases and J 4 bases; nucleotides not matched to a gene: 3. The CDR3 loop is CASSLTSGGETQYF. CDR3 DNA sequence: TGCGCCAGCAGCCTAACTAGCGGGGGAGAGACCCAGTACTTC.

This chain joins TRBV6-6 and TRBJ1-2, with D perhaps TRBD1 (6 bases). Germline V lookup: CDR1 MNHNY, CDR2 SVGAGI (reference sequence). Between the trimmed V and J ends, which lost 6 bases and 5 bases, there was a span of 10 bases. The CDR3 runs 12 residues. The CDR3 is CASRTQGYGYTF. The CDR3 bases are TGTGCCAGCAGGACACAGGGTTATGGCTACACCTTC.

The chain combines TRBV20-1 with TRBJ2-3; a possible D gene is TRBD2 (5 bases). Germline V gene sequence: CDR1 DFQATT, CDR2 SNEGSKA (reference sequence). Deletions cut 3 bases from V and 5 bases from J, with 9 bases between. This CDR3 contains 12 residues. CDR3: CSASSGVDTQYF. The DNA for the CDR3 is TGCAGTGCTAGTTCCGGGGTAGATACGCAGTATTTT.

The J gene is TRBJ1-3, the V gene TRBV10-3; the D is unclear. Germline CDR1 reads ENHRY; CDR2 reads SYGVKD. The CDR3 totals 14 residues. Trimming removed 4 bases at V and 3 bases at J, with 10 bases between. The CDR3 reads CAISGSVGGNTIYF. For the CDR3, the DNA is TGTGCCATCAGTGGGTCTGTCGGTGGAAACACCATATATTTT.

This chain links TRBV3-1 (or the pseudogene TRBV3-2) with TRBJ1-2; a weak D match, TRBD1 (5 bases). The CDR3 totals 14 residues. Per germline, CDR1 LGHDT and CDR2 YNNKEL (reference sequence). Trimming removed 4 bases from V and 2 bases from J, with 11 bases in between. The chain's CDR3 is CASSLGGTNYGYTF. The CDR3, as DNA: TGTGCCAGCAGCCTGGGAGGGACGAACTATGGCTACACCTTC.

The V and J genes are TRBV19 and TRBJ1-1; D gene ambiguous. Trimming removed 7 bases from V and 0 bases from J, with 12 bases in between. Germline assignment: CDR1 LNHDA and CDR2 SQIVND (reference sequence). This CDR3 region has 14 residues. This CDR3 reads CASKAGNMNTEAFF. The CDR3 coding sequence is TGTGCCAGTAAGGCAGGTAATATGAACACTGAAGCTTTCTTT.

This sequence joins TRBV27 and TRBJ2-7; no clear D. Germline V gene sequence: CDR1 MNHEY, CDR2 SMNVEV (reference sequence). The CDR3 consists of 14 residues. Trimming shortened V by 0 bases and J by 5 bases, and 11 bases separated the two germline ends. The CDR3 nucleotides are TGTGCCAGCAGTTTATCGTCGGCAGCGCACGAGCAGTACTTC. Its protein product is CASSLSSAAHEQYF.

The V gene is TRBV19, the J gene TRBJ1-1, with D hard to call. Germline CDR1 and CDR2: LNHDA and SQIVND (reference sequence). This CDR3 contains 15 residues. Trimming pared 4 bases from V and 4 bases from J, leaving 16 bases between. CDR3 nucleotides: TGTGCCAGTAGTACTAGCCTTTTAGATAGCACTGAAGCTTTCTTT. Residues: CASSTSLLDSTEAFF.

CDR3 nucleotide sequence: TGTGCCAGCAGCCAATCCGGGACAGGGGAGACCTCCTACGAGCAGTACTTC. Amino acids: CASSQSGTGETSYEQYF. This chain joins TRBV7-6 and TRBJ2-7; 10 nucleotides match TRBD1. Trimming took 5 bases from V and 0 from J; bases not matched to a gene: 10. Germline CDR1 reads SGHVS; CDR2 reads FNYEAQ. The CDR3 covers 17 residues. The complete variable domain, with remaining parts taken from reference TRBV7-6 and TRBJ2-7, reads GAGVSQSPRYKVTKRGQDVALRCDPISGHVSLYWYRQALGQGPEFLTYFNYEAQQDKSGLPNDRFSAERPEGSISTLTIQRTEQRDSAMYRCASSQSGTGETSYEQYFGPGTRLTVT.

J is TRBJ1-1 and V is TRBV29-1, with D possibly being TRBD1 (5 bases). Looked up from germline, CDR1 is SQVTM and CDR2 is ANQGSEA. V shed 5 bases and J shed 6 bases, with 13 bases lying between them. The CDR3 runs to 12 residues. CDR3 bases: TGCAGCGTTCAACCCGGGGGTGCTGAAGCTTTCTTT. As protein: CSVQPGGAEAFF.

This clone is a singleton in its sample. This chain joins TRBV5-1 and TRBJ1-2; 8 bases agree with TRBD1. CDR1 and CDR2 (germline): SGHRS, YFSETQ. The V gene end was trimmed by 4 bases and the J gene end by 3 bases; junction bases not matched to a gene: 5. This CDR3 comprises 14 residues. CDR3 loop: CASSVGQVDYGYTF. The CDR3 coding sequence is TGCGCCAGCAGCGTGGGACAGGTCGACTATGGCTACACCTTC.

The chain joins TRBV6-1 to TRBJ2-7; D perhaps matches TRBD2 (6 bases). V dropped 1 base and J dropped 4 bases, with 14 bases sitting between them. The CDR3 length is 15 residues. CDR1 is MNHNS and CDR2 is SASEGT in the germline V gene. The CDR3, as DNA: TGTGCCAGCAGTGAAGGAGACAGAGGGAGGTACGAGCAGTACTTC. It codes for CASSEGDRGRYEQYF.

The V call is TRBV30, the J call TRBJ1-2; 8 nucleotides match TRBD1. With 2 bases clipped from V and 8 bases from J, the junction kept 10 bases outside the gene matches. Germline V CDR1 and CDR2: GTSNPN, SVGIG (reference sequence). The CDR3 runs 14 residues. As DNA, the CDR3 is TGTGCCTGGAGTAAACCGACAGGGGCTGGGGGCTACACCTTC. It specifies CAWSKPTGAGGYTF.

The V call is TRBV7-9, the J call TRBJ1-1; D is unclear. V was cut by 1 base and J by 2 bases, with 5 bases left in between. CDR1 and CDR2 (germline): SEHNR, FQNEAQ (reference sequence). This CDR3 has 13 amino acids. The CDR3 loop reads CASSLVDNTEAFF. The CDR3 DNA reads as TGTGCCAGCAGCTTAGTAGATAACACTGAAGCTTTCTTT.

The chain couples TRBV9 to TRBJ1-2; a weak D match, TRBD1 (6 bases). V shed 0 bases and J shed 2 bases, with 11 bases lying between them. Germline V lookup: CDR1 SGDLS, CDR2 YYNGEE. The CDR3 is 15 residues long. CDR3 DNA sequence: TGTGCCAGCAGCGTAGCAGGGGAAGGGAACTATGGCTACACCTTC. Protein: CASSVAGEGNYGYTF.

The gene calls are TRBV9 and TRBJ2-7; TRBD2 is a possible D gene (6 bases). The V end was cut by 2 bases, the J end by 2 bases, with 14 bases between. The CDR3 totals 15 residues. Looked up from germline, CDR1 is SGDLS and CDR2 is YYNGEE. As DNA, the CDR3 is TGTGCCAGCAGCGTTGCCGGGAGCGGGCCCTACGAGCAGTACTTC. Its protein product is CASSVAGSGPYEQYF.

The chain carries TRBV30 and TRBJ1-6, with D maybe TRBD1 (5 bases). The CDR3 is made up of 13 amino acids. With 4 bases removed from V and 7 bases from J, the gap between germline ends came to 11 bases. In germline, CDR1 is GTSNPN, CDR2 SVGIG (reference sequence). CDR3 protein: CAWTTGNNSPLHF. The CDR3 DNA is TGTGCCTGGACCACAGGAAACAATTCACCCCTCCACTTT.

The chain has TRBV12-3 or TRBV12-4 and TRBJ1-2; TRBD1 agrees at 9 bases. J gave up 5 bases and V 7 bases, and 5 bases lay outside the gene matches. The CDR3 extends over 13 amino acids. CDR3 in amino acids: CASTPQGAYGYTF. In DNA, the CDR3 is TGTGCCAGCACTCCACAGGGGGCTTATGGCTACACCTTC.